This T cell receptor beta chain was documented in a study of regulatory dendritic cells for organ transplantation (dated by TCRdb to 2016 to 2017). Background for the entire study: Regulatory dendritic cells were generated from monocytes cultured with vitamin D3 on days 0 and 4 and IL-10 on day 4. To evaluate the response of the DCs to a potent maturation-inducing agent, LPS was added to DC cultures on day 6. The TCRbeta repertoires of sorted naive and memory CD4+ and CD8+ T cells were sequenced before and after allostimulation with regulatory or mature dendritic cells.

Sorted T cell subsets were CFSE-labeled and co-cultured for under 6 days with allogeneic regulatory or mature dendritic cells at a 1:10 DC:T ratio. Naive T cells were sorted as CD45RA+ and memory T cells as CD45RO+ CD4+ or CD8+ cells by FACS. The T cells used for TCR sequencing were obtained from a couple of healthy control subjects. Genomic DNA was extracted with the Qiagen DNeasy Blood & Tissue Kit. Multiplexed two-step PCR with Vbeta-specific forward primers and Jbeta-specific reverse primers was used to amplify TCRbeta CDR3 regions. Through the immunoSEQ service, TCRbeta libraries were sequenced on an Illumina instrument. Per the original workflow: IMGT annotation was used to assign V, D and J genes, and synthetic CDR3 analogues were used to correct the counts for multiplex PCR bias. In the immunoSEQ Analyzer, repertoire clonality was calculated as one minus normalized Shannon entropy. Fisher's exact test with Benjamini-Hochberg false discovery rate control was used to define clonal expansion, with two-tailed P<0.01. TCRdb retrieved this table from immuneACCESS and kept in-frame rearrangements only. Not all clones are present; in checked studies, unresolved V genes account for under half, and no reason is known for the remainder. The V and J calls and clone size are taken from that table; D and trimming were inferred from the DNA. For this sample the table gives about 10,000 clones, of which around 80% were detected only once. The ten largest clones represent around 2.3% of the sample.

Remarks on this clone: Its antigen is currently not known. The sample holds no much larger clone one base away, and base qualities are not on file.

What the study reported, not specific to this receptor: Repertoires were highly diverse in naive CD4+ and CD8+ T cells, less diverse in memory cells, and most oligoclonal in memory CD8+ cells. Sequencing was done in only two subjects, and the authors reported considerable heterogeneity between individuals in the alloreactive memory CD8+ T cell pool. Among the resting subsets, the most alloreactive TCR clonotypes were found in memory CD8+ T cells. In both subjects, allostimulation led to expansion of memory CD8+ clones, although regulatory dendritic cells appeared to cause more limited expansion than mature dendritic cells did.

The sequence was collected from a human donor in good health. Sequences were obtained from memory CD4+ T cells from blood cultured with dendritic cells. Sample cell subset or site, as interpreted from the label and publication: CD45RO+ memory T cells.

The CDR3 protein sequence reads: CASSVREYNSPLHF. The DNA reads as follows: TGTGCCAGCAGCGTTAGAGAATATAATTCACCCCTCCACTTT. The rearranged segments are TRBV9 and TRBJ1-6, with an unclear D gene assignment. Reading from cysteine to phenylalanine, the CDR3 counts 14 amino acids. Only CDR3 DNA remains: 42 bases, in frame from the first base. Trimming takes 2 bases from V and 4 bases from J, and the germline ends sit 7 bases apart. The germline V gene gives CDR1 as SGDLS and CDR2 as YYNGEE.